These 15 T cell receptor beta chains originate from one sample sequenced in a study of blood T cell repertoires in COVID-19. Measured with immunoSEQ multiplex PCR; TCRdb has only the in-frame clones, and not every one. Among roughly 30,000 clones, nearly 95% were seen once, and the ten largest hold roughly 5.2%. Sequencing was done on a sample of peripheral blood. The receptor set was obtained from a human donor in a cohort sampled during active COVID-19.

This clone has just one count. This rearrangement joins TRBV3-1 (or the pseudogene TRBV3-2) to TRBJ2-3, with 7 bases matching TRBD2. Germline CDR1 is LGHDT and CDR2 is YNNKEL (reference sequence). The CDR3 length is 15 residues. The V gene end was trimmed by 6 bases and the J gene end by 2 bases; junction bases not matched to a gene: 8. CDR3 in DNA: TGTGCCAGCAGATTCCTAGCGGCGCCCACAGATACGCAGTATTTT. This codes for CASRFLAAPTDTQYF.

The gene calls are TRBV2 and TRBJ2-7; 8 positions match TRBD1. The length of the CDR3 is 14 residues. V lost 6 bases, J lost 5 bases, and 9 bases stayed unmatched. Germline CDR1 reads SNHLY; CDR2 reads FYNNEI. The CDR3 nucleotides read TGTGCCAGCAGACCGGGACAGGAAGGGAACGAGCAGTACTTC. Translated, it gives CASRPGQEGNEQYF.

The rearrangement links TRBV6-5 to TRBJ1-2; D perhaps matches TRBD1 (6 bases). Deletions cut 5 bases from V and 6 bases from J, with 13 bases between. Germline CDR1 and CDR2: MNHEY and SVGAGI. The CDR3 runs 13 residues. CDR3 coding DNA: TGTGCCAGCAGTCCGGACAGCCAGGATGGCTACACCTTC. Protein sequence: CASSPDSQDGYTF.

The rearrangement joins TRBV28 to TRBJ2-1; 7 positions match TRBD2. The CDR3 length is 13 residues. Germline loops: CDR1 MDHEN, CDR2 SYDVKM. The CDR3 bases are TGTAGGGTTGCGGGGGACGCCTACAATGAGCAGTTCTTC. Its protein is CRVAGDAYNEQFF.

V usage is TRBV30 and J usage is TRBJ2-5; 7 bases agree with TRBD1. This CDR3 is built from 14 residues. CDR1 is GTSNPN, CDR2 SVGIG, per germline (reference sequence). Unmatched junction bases numbered 1, after V lost 0 bases and J lost 0 bases. CDR3 protein: CAWSVQGYQETQYF. As DNA, the CDR3 is TGTGCCTGGAGTGTACAGGGGTACCAAGAGACCCAGTACTTC.

This clone was detected only once. The genes are TRBV21-1 and TRBJ2-7; the table gives TRBD1 as D, unverified against the DNA. TRBV21-1 constitutes a pseudogene. The CDR3 is 11 residues long. This CDR3 is CASRGQGKQYF. In DNA form, the CDR3 reads TGTGCCAGCCGCGGACAGGGAAAGCAGTACTTC.

The CDR3 spells CATSREGTSGGQYNEQFF. Here the CDR3 DNA reads TGTGCCACCAGCAGAGAAGGGACTAGCGGAGGGCAATACAATGAGCAGTTCTTC. V gene TRBV15 combines with J gene TRBJ2-1; 11 positions match TRBD2. V dropped 0 bases and J dropped 4; count of bases not matched to a gene: 8. Germline lookup yields CDR1 LNHNV and CDR2 YYDKDF (reference sequence). This CDR3 region has 18 residues.

This clone has a single count. This chain connects TRBV5-6 to TRBJ2-5, with D possibly TRBD2 on 6 matching bases. V gave up 4 bases and J gave up 1 base, with 23 bases separating them. The germline gives CDR1 SGHDT, CDR2 YYEEEE. The CDR3 runs 18 residues. CDR3 nucleotide sequence: TGTGCCAGCAGCCATAGCCATCCGGGGGACGCAACCCAAGAGACCCAGTACTTC. Translation gives CASSHSHPGDATQETQYF. Together with reference TRBV5-6 and TRBJ2-5, the CDR3 gives the full variable domain: DAGVTQSPTHLIKTRGQQVTLRCSPKSGHDTVSWYQQALGQGPQFIFQYYEEEERQRGNFPDRFSGHQFPNYSSELNVNALLLGDSALYLCASSHSHPGDATQETQYFGPGTRLLVL.

The V gene is TRBV7-2, the J gene TRBJ1-3; D is undetermined. CDR3 length: 15 amino acids. Germline CDR1 is SGHTA and CDR2 is FQGNSA. V gave up 7 bases and J gave up 2 bases, with 15 bases separating them. In DNA form, the CDR3 reads TGTGCCAGCACCCCCTTTTCCGGGGCTGGAAACACCATATATTTT. Its translation: CASTPFSGAGNTIYF.

This chain links TRBV6-5 with TRBJ2-3, with unresolved D. Germline lookup yields CDR1 MNHEY and CDR2 SVGAGI. V dropped 6 bases and J dropped 3 bases, with 7 bases sitting between them. CDR3 length equals 12 residues. CDR3 in amino acids: CASRAPTDTQYF. The CDR3 nucleotides are TGTGCCAGCAGGGCCCCGACAGATACGCAGTATTTT.

The V gene is TRBV19, the J gene TRBJ2-1; 12 bases fit TRBD2. The V gene's germline CDR1 is LNHDA and CDR2 SQIVND (reference sequence). The CDR3 spans 17 residues. Trimming took 3 bases from V and 6 from J; bases not matched to a gene: 9. The CDR3 sequence is CASSIGASGRAGNEQFF. In nucleotides, the CDR3 is TGTGCCAGTAGTATCGGGGCTAGCGGGAGGGCAGGCAATGAGCAGTTCTTC. The full variable domain, its missing parts supplied by reference TRBV19 and TRBJ2-1, is DGGITQSPKYLFRKEGQNVTLSCEQNLNHDAMYWYRQDPGQGLRLIYYSQIVNDFQKGDIAEGYSVSREKKESFPLTVTSAQKNPTAFYLCASSIGASGRAGNEQFFGPGTRLTVL.

The V call is TRBV2, the J call TRBJ2-3; perhaps TRBD1 as D (5 bases). The CDR3 has 12 amino acids. The germline V and J ends were trimmed by 4 bases and 4 bases, with 6 bases remaining between them. Germline values: CDR1 SNHLY, CDR2 FYNNEI. CDR3 in DNA: TGTGCCAGCAGTGCACAGGCAGATACGCAGTATTTT. Amino acids: CASSAQADTQYF. The full variable domain, with the rest looked up from reference TRBV2 and TRBJ2-3, is EPEVTQTPSHQVTQMGQEVILRCVPISNHLYFYWYRQILGQKVEFLVSFYNNEISEKSEIFDDQFSVERPDGSNFTLKIRSTKLEDSAMYFCASSAQADTQYFGPGTRLTVL.

The rearrangement joins TRBV7-3 to TRBJ2-5; D is possibly TRBD2 (5 bases). V was clipped by 1 base and J by 4 bases, with 10 bases between them. The CDR3 is made up of 14 amino acids. Germline V gene sequence: CDR1 SGHTA, CDR2 FQGTGA. CDR3 in amino acids: CASSLSGSGETQYF. CDR3 nucleotides: TGTGCCAGCAGCTTAAGTGGGAGTGGAGAGACCCAGTACTTC.

This chain links TRBV28 with TRBJ1-2, with 8 bases that match TRBD1. J gave up 4 bases and V 3 bases, and 7 bases lay outside the gene matches. The CDR3 loop spans 15 amino acids. Germline CDR1 and CDR2: MDHEN and SYDVKM. The CDR3 DNA reads as TGTGCCAGCAGTTTCAGGGGGCGGTTGGTCTATGGCTACACCTTC. Translation gives CASSFRGRLVYGYTF.

This sequence joins TRBV24-1 and TRBJ1-1; TRBD1 matches at 7 bases. CDR3 length: 15 amino acids. Trimming took 4 bases from V and 0 from J; bases not matched to a gene: 4. CDR1 is KGHDR and CDR2 is SFDVKD in the germline V gene. The CDR3 nucleotides are TGTGCCACCAGTGAACCAGGGGGGATGAACACTGAAGCTTTCTTT. This codes for CATSEPGGMNTEAFF.